This TCR beta chain originates from a study of metastatic and nonmetastatic thyroid tumors. Study-wide background: Repertoire comparison spanned blood and tumor or nodule tissue of malignant and benign thyroid patients. Points from the study as a whole: Reportedly, malignant thyroid tumors had significantly higher TCR beta diversity than benign nodules, in blood and tumor.

Methods used by the authors: The distant-metastasis classifier for papillary thyroid cancer was built from CDR3 differences across clinicopathological groups. TCRdb re-analyzed the PCR reads through MiXCR. The V and J calls were not made by the authors but by TCRdb's processing. This sample carries over 15,000 clones, roughly 17% of them seen once, and the ten largest clones take roughly 20%. This clone qualifies as medium-sized. Its specificity is unknown. None of the patients had undergone any treatment ahead of thyroid surgery. The sequenced sample consisted of blood. This receptor was taken from a male donor with papillary thyroid cancer or a benign thyroid nodule (not recorded which). Some clones in this sample may be carry-over from other donors' samples.

The CDR3 spells CASSFVGAKNIQYF. CDR3 in DNA: TGTGCCAGCAGTTTCGTGGGGGCCAAAAACATTCAGTACTTC. The gene calls are TRBV27 and TRBJ2-4; D unresolved. V dropped 3 bases and J dropped 1 base, with 7 bases sitting between them. Germline values: CDR1 MNHEY, CDR2 SMNVEV (reference sequence). This CDR3 has 14 amino acids.